This T cell receptor beta chain comes out of a study of regulatory T cells in long-lasting Graves disease. Documented time point: newly diagnosed GD, antithyroid drugs for less than 3 months. Making the TCR library involved RNA that had been extracted from PBMCs. Many counts were recorded for this clonotype. The junction and the germline gene differ at one end; a read error may be behind it. Arm-PCR of CDR3 regions with iRepertoire HTBI primers generated TCR beta libraries. TCRdb re-derived calls from the multiplex PCR reads in MiXCR, one entry per CDR3 protein. Of around 460,000 distinct CDR3 sequences in the sample, 11% to 15% were seen once. CDR3 length: 14 residues. Germline assignment: CDR1 SGHTS and CDR2 YDEGEE. The same sample was also studied in work on T cells in Graves' hyperthyroidism and ophthalmopathy.

The rearrangement uses TRBV5-8 and TRBJ1-1; D not certain. The sequences come from peripheral blood mononuclear cells (PBMCs), collected at new diagnosis, from a patient treated with antithyroid drugs. The receptor was isolated from a woman between 45 and 65 years old with Graves disease. The CDR3 region is CASSLARMNTEAFF. DNA for the CDR3: TGCGCCAGCAGCTTGGCTAGGATGAACACTGAAGCTTTCTTT.